This entry lists 7 T cell receptor beta chains sequenced from one sample in a study of blood T cell repertoires in COVID-19 (dated by TCRdb to 2020 to 2022). The library was generated by the immunoSEQ multiplex PCR assay. In TCRdb, the immuneACCESS table is reduced to in-frame sequences with V and J assigned. These tables do not hold every clone; where another copy was compared, an unresolved V gene accounts for under half, and the others remain unexplained. Recorded for this sample are hundreds of thousands of clones; around 85% of them occurred a single time. The ten largest make up under 4% of the sample. The source material was peripheral blood. These receptors were collected from a woman younger than 30 with acute or convalescent COVID-19.

This clone occurred a few times. The gene calls are TRBV11-2 and TRBJ2-7; 9 positions agree with TRBD1. The CDR3 spans 13 residues. Germline V gives CDR1 SGHAT, CDR2 FQNNGV. Trimming removed 5 bases from V and 4 bases from J; junction bases left unmatched: 3. CDR3 region: CASSQDRGYEQYF. CDR3 DNA: TGTGCCAGCAGCCAGGACAGGGGATACGAGCAGTACTTC.

CDR3 in amino acids: CASSLRAGGYNEQFF. CDR3 nucleotide sequence: TGTGCCAGCAGCTTAAGGGCGGGAGGGTACAATGAGCAGTTCTTC. The genes are TRBV7-2 and TRBJ2-1; TRBD2 matches 9 bases. This CDR3 comprises 15 residues. The V gene's germline CDR1 is SGHTA and CDR2 FQGNSA. V gave up 2 bases and J gave up 4 bases; unmatched junction bases: 3.

The chain has TRBV28 and TRBJ2-1; D remains unclear. Germline CDR1 and CDR2: MDHEN and SYDVKM. V shed 6 bases and J shed 8 bases, with 8 bases lying between them. The CDR3 runs to 11 residues. DNA for the CDR3: TGTGCCAGCAGACTAAACTATGAGCAGTTCTTC. Amino acids: CASRLNYEQFF.

The chain recombines TRBV3-1 (or the pseudogene TRBV3-2) with TRBJ2-3, with TRBD2 matching 8 bases. J gave up 6 bases and V 4 bases, and 9 bases lay outside the gene matches. Germline CDR1 is LGHDT and CDR2 is YNNKEL (reference sequence). The CDR3 has 15 amino acids. DNA for the CDR3: TGTGCCAGCAGCCTGGTGCCCGGGGGGGTCGATACGCAGTATTTT. Translated: CASSLVPGGVDTQYF.

The V call is TRBV7-8, the J call TRBJ2-3; 10 nucleotides line up with TRBD2. CDR1 and CDR2 from the germline V gene are SGHVS and FQNEAQ. With V trimmed by 1 base and J by 5 bases, 9 bases remained unmatched. The CDR3 has 17 amino acids. This CDR3 is CASSLEASGRGVDTQYF. DNA for the CDR3: TGTGCCAGCAGCTTAGAGGCTAGCGGGAGAGGAGTAGATACGCAGTATTTT.

This chain uses TRBV11-3 with TRBJ2-5, with TRBD2 matching 7 bases. V lost 6 bases and J lost 3; bases outside the gene matches: 7. In germline, CDR1 is SGHNT, CDR2 YENEEA. This CDR3 has 14 residues. The CDR3, as DNA: TGTGCCAGCAGGGAGGGGAGGGGTAAAGAGACCCAGTACTTC. This gives the protein CASREGRGKETQYF.

This chain links TRBV7-3 with TRBJ2-3, with 7 positions matching TRBD1. Trimming removed 5 bases from V and 4 bases from J; junction bases left unmatched: 9. The length of the CDR3 is 15 residues. Germline CDR1 is SGHTA and CDR2 is FQGTGA. The CDR3 nucleotides read TGTGCCAGCAGCCATGGGACAGCCGGTTCAGATACGCAGTATTTT. Translation gives CASSHGTAGSDTQYF.